This TCR beta chain was profiled in a study of blood T cell repertoires in COVID-19. About the research overall: Acute-phase and convalescent COVID-19 samples originated in the United States, Italy and Spain. The cDNA or gDNA used as material had been derived from T cells, B-cell-depleted T cells, or PBMCs.

Per the authors' pipeline: Reference gene primer amplification gave nucleated cell count estimates. The method was immunoSEQ multiplex PCR; TCRdb's version includes in-frame clones alone and lacks a portion of them. The V and J calls and clone size were taken over from that table, and D and trimming were inferred from the DNA. The sample has roughly 380,000 clones; approximately 80% are singletons. The CDR3 runs to 13 residues. The ends were cut back, 3 bases at V and 6 bases at J, with 11 bases in the middle. The germline gives CDR1 SEHNR, CDR2 FQNEAQ (reference sequence). The sequence was collected from a human donor with acute or convalescent COVID-19. The donor label of this sample is uncertain. The chain combines TRBV7-9 with TRBJ1-1; D is possibly TRBD1 (5 bases). Specimen: peripheral blood. The chain's CDR3 is CASSFREGAEAFF. CDR3 bases: TGTGCCAGCAGCTTCAGGGAGGGCGCTGAAGCTTTCTTT.